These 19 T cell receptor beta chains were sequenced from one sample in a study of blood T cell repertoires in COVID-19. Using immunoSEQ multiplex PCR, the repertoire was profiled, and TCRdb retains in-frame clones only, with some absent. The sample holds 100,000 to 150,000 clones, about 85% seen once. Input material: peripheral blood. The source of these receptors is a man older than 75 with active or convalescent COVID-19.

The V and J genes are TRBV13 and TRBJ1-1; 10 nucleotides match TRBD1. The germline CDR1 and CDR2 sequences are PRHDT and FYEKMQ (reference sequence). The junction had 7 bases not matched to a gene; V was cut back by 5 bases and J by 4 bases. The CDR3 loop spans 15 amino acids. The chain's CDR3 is CASSTRTGGGTEAFF. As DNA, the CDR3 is TGTGCCAGCAGCACTCGGACAGGGGGGGGCACTGAAGCTTTCTTT.

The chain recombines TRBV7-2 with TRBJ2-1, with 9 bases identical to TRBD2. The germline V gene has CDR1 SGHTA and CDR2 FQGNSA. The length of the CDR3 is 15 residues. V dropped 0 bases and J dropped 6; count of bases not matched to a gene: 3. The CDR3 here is CASSLATSGRNEQFF. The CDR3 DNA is TGTGCCAGCAGCTTAGCGACTAGCGGCCGCAATGAGCAGTTCTTC.

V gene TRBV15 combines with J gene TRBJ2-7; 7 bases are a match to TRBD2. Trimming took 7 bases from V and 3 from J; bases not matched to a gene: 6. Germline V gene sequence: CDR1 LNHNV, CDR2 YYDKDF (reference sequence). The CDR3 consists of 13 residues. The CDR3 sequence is CATTGDYLYEQYF. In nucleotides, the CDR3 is TGTGCCACCACTGGGGACTACCTCTACGAGCAGTACTTC.

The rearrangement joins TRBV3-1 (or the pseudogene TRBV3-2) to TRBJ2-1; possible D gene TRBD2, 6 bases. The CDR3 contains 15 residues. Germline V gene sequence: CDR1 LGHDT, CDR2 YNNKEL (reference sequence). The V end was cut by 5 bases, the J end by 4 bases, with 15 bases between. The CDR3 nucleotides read TGTGCCAGCAGCGCGGAACTAGCAACTTACAATGAGCAGTTCTTC. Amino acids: CASSAELATYNEQFF.

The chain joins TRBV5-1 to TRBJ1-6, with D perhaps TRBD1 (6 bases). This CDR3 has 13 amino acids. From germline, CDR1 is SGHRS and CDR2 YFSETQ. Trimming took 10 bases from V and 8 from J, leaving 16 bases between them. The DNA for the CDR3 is TGCGCCTCCAACAGGGAATTGGATTCACCCCTCCACTTT. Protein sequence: CASNRELDSPLHF.

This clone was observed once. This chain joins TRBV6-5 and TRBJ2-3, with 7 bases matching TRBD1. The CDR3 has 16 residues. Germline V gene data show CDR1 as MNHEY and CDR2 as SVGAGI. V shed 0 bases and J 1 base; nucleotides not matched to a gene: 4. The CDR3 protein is CASSYSQGPGTDTQYF. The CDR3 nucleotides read TGTGCCAGCAGTTACTCACAGGGGCCCGGCACAGATACGCAGTATTTT.

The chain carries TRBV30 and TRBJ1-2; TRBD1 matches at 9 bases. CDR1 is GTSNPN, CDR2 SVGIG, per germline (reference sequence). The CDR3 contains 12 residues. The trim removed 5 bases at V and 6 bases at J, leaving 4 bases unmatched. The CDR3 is CAWAGTGHGYTF. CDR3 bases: TGTGCCTGGGCCGGGACAGGGCATGGCTACACCTTC. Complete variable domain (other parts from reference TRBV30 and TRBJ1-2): SQTIHQWPATLVQPVGSPLSLECTVEGTSNPNLYWYRQAAGRGLQLLFYSVGIGQISSEVPQNLSASRPQDRQFILSSKKLLLSDSGFYLCAWAGTGHGYTFGSGTRLTVV.

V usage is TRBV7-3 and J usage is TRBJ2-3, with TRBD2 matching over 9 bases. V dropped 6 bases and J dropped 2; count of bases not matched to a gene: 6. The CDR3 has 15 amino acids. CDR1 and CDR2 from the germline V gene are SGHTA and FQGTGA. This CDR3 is CASSPQRGATDTQYF. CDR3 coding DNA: TGTGCCAGCAGTCCCCAGCGGGGGGCCACAGATACGCAGTATTTT.

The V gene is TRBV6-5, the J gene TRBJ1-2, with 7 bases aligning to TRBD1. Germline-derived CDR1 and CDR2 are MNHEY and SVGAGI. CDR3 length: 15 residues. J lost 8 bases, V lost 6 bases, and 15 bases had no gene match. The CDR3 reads CASSSRLGQLGGYTF. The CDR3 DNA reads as TGTGCCAGCAGCTCTAGATTGGGACAGTTAGGAGGCTACACCTTC.

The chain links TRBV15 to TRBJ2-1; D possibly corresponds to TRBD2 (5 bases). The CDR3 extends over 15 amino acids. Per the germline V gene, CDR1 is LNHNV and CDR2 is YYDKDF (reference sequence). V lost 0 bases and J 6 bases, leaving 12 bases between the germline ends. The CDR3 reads CATSRDAGNSNEQFF. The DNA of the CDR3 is TGTGCCACCAGCAGAGATGCGGGCAACTCCAATGAGCAGTTCTTC.

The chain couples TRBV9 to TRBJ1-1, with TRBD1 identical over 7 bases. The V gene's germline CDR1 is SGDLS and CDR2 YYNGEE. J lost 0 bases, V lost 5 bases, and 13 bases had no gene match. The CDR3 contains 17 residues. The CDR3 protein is CASSPTGVTWLNTEAFF. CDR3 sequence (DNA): TGTGCCAGCAGTCCTACAGGGGTCACATGGCTGAACACTGAAGCTTTCTTT.

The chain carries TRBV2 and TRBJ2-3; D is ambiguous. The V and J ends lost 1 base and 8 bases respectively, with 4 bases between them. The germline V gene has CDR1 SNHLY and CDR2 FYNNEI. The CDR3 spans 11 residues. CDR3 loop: CASSEGGTQYF. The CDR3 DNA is TGTGCCAGCAGTGAAGGCGGTACGCAGTATTTT.

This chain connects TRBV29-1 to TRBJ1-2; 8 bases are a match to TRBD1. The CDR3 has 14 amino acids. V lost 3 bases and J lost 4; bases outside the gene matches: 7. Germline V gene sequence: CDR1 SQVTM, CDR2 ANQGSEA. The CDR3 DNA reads TGCAGCGTTGATCAGGACAGGGTGACCTATGGCTACACCTTC. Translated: CSVDQDRVTYGYTF. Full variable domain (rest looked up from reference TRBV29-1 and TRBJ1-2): SAVISQKPSRDICQRGTSLTIQCQVDSQVTMMFWYRQQPGQSLTLIATANQGSEATYESGFVIDKFPISRPNLTFSTLTVSNMSPEDSSIYLCSVDQDRVTYGYTFGSGTRLTVV.

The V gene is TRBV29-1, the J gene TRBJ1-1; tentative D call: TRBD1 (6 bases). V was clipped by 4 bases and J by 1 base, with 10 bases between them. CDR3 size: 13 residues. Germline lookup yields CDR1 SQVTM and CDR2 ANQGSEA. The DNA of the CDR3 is TGCAGCGTTGGGTCCAGGGGGAACACTGAAGCTTTCTTT. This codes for CSVGSRGNTEAFF.

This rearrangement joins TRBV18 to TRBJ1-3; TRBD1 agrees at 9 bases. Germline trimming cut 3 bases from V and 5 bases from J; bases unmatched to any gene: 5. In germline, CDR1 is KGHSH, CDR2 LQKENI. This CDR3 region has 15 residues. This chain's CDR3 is CASSPAGTGRNTIYF. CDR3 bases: TGTGCCAGCTCACCGGCCGGGACAGGGAGAAACACCATATATTTT.

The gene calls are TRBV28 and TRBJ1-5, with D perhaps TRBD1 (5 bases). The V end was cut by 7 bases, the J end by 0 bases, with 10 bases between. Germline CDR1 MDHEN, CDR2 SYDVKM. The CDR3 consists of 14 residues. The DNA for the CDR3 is TGTGCCAGCACTGGGGACTATAGCAATCAGCCCCAGCATTTT. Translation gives CASTGDYSNQPQHF.

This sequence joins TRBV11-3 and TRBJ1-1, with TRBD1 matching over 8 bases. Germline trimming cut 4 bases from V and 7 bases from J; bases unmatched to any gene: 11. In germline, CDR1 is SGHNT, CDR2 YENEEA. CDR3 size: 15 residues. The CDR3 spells CASSSTGTGPDEAFF. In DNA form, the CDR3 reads TGTGCCAGCAGCTCGACCGGGACAGGTCCAGATGAAGCTTTCTTT. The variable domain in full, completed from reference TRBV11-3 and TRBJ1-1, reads EAGVVQSPRYKIIEKKQPVAFWCNPISGHNTLYWYLQNLGQGPELLIRYENEEAVDDSQLPKDRFSAERLKGVDSTLKIQPAELGDSAVYLCASSSTGTGPDEAFFGQGTRLTVV.

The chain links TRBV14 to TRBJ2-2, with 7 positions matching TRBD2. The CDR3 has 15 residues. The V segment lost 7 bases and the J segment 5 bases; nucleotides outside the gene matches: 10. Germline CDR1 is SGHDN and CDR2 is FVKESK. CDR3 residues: CASTVAAGATGELFF. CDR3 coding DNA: TGTGCCAGCACCGTGGCGGCGGGAGCGACCGGGGAGCTGTTTTTT.

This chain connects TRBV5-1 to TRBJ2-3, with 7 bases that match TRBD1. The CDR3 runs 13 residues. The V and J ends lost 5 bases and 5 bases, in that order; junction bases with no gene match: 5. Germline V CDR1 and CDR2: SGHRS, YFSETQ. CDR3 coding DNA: TGCGCCAGCAGTGACAGGGTTGAAGATACGCAGTATTTT. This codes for CASSDRVEDTQYF.